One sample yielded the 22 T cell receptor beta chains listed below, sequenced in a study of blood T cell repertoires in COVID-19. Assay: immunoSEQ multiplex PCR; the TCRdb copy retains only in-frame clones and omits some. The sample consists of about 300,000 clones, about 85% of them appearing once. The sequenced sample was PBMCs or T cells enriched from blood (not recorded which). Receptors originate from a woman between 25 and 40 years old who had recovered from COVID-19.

This CDR3 is CASSPARGTEAFF. CDR3 in DNA: TGTGCCAGCAGCCCGGCCCGGGGTACTGAAGCTTTCTTT. The chain has TRBV12-3 or TRBV12-4 and TRBJ1-1; no reliable D call. Trimming removed 6 bases at V and 5 bases at J, with 13 bases between. This CDR3 contains 13 residues.

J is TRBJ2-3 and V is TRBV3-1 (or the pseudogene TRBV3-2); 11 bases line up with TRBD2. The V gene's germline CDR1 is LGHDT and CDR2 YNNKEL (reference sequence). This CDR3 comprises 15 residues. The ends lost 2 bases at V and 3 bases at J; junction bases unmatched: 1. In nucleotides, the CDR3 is TGTGCCAGCAGCCAAACTAGCGGGGGTACAGATACGCAGTATTTT. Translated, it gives CASSQTSGGTDTQYF.

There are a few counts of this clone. CDR3 coding DNA: TGTGCCACCAGCAGAGAGGGGGGACAGGGGGTCAACGAGCAGTACTTC. The encoded protein is CATSREGGQGVNEQYF. V gene TRBV15 combines with J gene TRBJ2-7, with TRBD1 identical over 11 bases. V was clipped by 0 bases and J by 5 bases; unmatched bases: 6. Germline V gene sequence: CDR1 LNHNV, CDR2 YYDKDF (reference sequence). This CDR3 has 16 residues.

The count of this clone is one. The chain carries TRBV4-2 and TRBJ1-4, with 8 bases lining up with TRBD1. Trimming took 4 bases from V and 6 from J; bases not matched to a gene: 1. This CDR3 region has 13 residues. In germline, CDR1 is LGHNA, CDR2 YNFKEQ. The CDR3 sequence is CASSLTGDEKLFF. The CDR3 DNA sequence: TGTGCCAGCAGCCTGACAGGGGATGAAAAACTGTTTTTT.

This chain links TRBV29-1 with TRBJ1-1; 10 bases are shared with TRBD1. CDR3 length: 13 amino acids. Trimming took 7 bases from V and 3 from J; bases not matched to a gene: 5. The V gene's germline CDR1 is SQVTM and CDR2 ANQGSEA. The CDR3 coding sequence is TGCAGCGCCAGGGACAGGGGCTACACTGAAGCTTTCTTT. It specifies CSARDRGYTEAFF.

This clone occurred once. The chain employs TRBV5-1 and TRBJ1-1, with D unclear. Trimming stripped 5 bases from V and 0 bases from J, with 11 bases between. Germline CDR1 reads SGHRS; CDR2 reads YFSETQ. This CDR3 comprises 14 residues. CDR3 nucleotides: TGCGCCAGCAGGGGAGGACCCTTGAACACTGAAGCTTTCTTT. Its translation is CASRGGPLNTEAFF.

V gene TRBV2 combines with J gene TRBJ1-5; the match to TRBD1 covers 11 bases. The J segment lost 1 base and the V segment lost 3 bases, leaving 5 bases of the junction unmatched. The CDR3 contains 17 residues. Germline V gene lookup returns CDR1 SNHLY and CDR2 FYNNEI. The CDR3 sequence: CASSEGQGVNSNQPQHF. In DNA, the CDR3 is TGTGCCAGCAGTGAGGGACAGGGGGTGAACAGCAATCAGCCCCAGCATTTT.

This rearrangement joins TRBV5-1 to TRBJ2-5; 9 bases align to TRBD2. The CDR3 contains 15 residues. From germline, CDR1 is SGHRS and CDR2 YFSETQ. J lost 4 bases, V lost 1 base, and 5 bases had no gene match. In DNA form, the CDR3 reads TGCGCCAGCAGCTTGTTTAGCGGGGGAATAGAGACCCAGTACTTC. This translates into CASSLFSGGIETQYF. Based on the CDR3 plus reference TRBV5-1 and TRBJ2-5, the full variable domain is KAGVTQTPRYLIKTRGQQVTLSCSPISGHRSVSWYQQTPGQGLQFLFEYFSETQRNKGNFPGRFSGRQFSNSRSEMNVSTLELGDSALYLCASSLFSGGIETQYFGPGTRLLVL.

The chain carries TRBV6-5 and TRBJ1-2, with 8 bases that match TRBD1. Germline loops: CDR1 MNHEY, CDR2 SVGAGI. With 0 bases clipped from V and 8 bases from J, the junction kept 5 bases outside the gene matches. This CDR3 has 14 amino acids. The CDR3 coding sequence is TGTGCCAGCAGTTACTCGAGCCAGGGGGCAGGCTACACCTTC. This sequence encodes CASSYSSQGAGYTF.

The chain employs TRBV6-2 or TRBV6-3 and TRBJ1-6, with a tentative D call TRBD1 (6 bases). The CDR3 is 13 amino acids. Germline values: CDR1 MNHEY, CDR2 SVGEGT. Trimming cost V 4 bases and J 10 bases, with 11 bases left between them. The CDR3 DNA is TGTGCCAGCAGTTGGGGGCAAGGGTCACCCCTCCACTTT. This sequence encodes CASSWGQGSPLHF.

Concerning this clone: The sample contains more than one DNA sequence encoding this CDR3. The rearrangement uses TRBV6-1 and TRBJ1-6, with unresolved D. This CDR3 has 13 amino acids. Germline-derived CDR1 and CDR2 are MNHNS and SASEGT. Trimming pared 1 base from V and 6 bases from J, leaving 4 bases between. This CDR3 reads CASSEGANSPLHF. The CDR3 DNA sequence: TGTGCCAGCAGTGAAGGAGCTAATTCACCCCTCCACTTT.

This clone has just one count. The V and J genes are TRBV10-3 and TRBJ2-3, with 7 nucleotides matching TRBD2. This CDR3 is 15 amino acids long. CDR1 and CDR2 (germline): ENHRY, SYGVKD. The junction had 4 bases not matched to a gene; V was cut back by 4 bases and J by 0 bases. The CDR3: CAISAGRGSTDTQYF. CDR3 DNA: TGTGCCATCAGTGCCGGGCGGGGGAGCACAGATACGCAGTATTTT.

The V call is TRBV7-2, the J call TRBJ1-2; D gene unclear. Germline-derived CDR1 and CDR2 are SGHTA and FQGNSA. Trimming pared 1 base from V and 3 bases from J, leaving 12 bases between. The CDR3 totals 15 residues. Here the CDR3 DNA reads TGTGCCAGCAGCTTAGGCGCGGGAATGGACTATGGCTACACCTTC. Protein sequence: CASSLGAGMDYGYTF. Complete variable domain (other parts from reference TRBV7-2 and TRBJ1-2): GAGVSQSPSNKVTEKGKDVELRCDPISGHTALYWYRQSLGQGLEFLIYFQGNSAPDKSGLPSDRFSAERTGGSVSTLTIQRTQQEDSAVYLCASSLGAGMDYGYTFGSGTRLTVV.

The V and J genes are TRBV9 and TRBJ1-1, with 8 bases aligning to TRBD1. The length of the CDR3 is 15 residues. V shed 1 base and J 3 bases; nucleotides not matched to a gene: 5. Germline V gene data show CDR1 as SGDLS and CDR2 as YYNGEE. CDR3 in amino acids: CASSVRDRLDTEAFF. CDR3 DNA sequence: TGTGCCAGCAGCGTACGGGACAGGTTGGACACTGAAGCTTTCTTT.

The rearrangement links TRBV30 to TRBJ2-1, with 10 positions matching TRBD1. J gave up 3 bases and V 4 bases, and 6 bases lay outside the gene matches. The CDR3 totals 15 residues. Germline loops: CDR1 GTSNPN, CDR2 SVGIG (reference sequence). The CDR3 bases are TGTGCCTGGACCGTCGGACAGGGGGGCTACAATGAGCAGTTCTTC. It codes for CAWTVGQGGYNEQFF. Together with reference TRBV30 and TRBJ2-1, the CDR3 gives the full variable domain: SQTIHQWPATLVQPVGSPLSLECTVEGTSNPNLYWYRQAAGRGLQLLFYSVGIGQISSEVPQNLSASRPQDRQFILSSKKLLLSDSGFYLCAWTVGQGGYNEQFFGPGTRLTVL.

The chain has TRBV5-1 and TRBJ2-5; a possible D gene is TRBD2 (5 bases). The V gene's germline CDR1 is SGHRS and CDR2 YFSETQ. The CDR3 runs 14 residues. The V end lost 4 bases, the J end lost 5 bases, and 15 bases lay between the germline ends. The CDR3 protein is CASSRTGGRETQYF. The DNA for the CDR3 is TGCGCCAGCAGCCGTACCGGCGGGCGGGAGACCCAGTACTTC.

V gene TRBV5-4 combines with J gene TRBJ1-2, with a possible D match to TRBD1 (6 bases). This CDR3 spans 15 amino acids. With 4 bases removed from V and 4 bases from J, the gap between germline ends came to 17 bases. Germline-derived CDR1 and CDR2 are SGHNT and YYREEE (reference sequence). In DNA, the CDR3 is TGTGCCAGCAGCCTTACCGACAGGTTCAGCTATGGCTACACCTTC. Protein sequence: CASSLTDRFSYGYTF.

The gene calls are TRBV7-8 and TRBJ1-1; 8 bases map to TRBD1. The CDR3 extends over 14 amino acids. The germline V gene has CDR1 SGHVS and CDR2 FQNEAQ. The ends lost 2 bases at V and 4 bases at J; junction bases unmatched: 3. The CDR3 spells CASSLTDRGTEAFF. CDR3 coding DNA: TGTGCCAGCAGCTTAACCGACAGGGGCACTGAAGCTTTCTTT.

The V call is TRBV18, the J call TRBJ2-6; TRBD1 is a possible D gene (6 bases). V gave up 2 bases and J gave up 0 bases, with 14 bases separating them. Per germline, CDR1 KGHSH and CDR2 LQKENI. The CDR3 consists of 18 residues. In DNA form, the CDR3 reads TGTGCCAGCTCACCAGCACAGGGTCTAAGCTCTGGGGCCAACGTCCTGACTTTC. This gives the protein CASSPAQGLSSGANVLTF.

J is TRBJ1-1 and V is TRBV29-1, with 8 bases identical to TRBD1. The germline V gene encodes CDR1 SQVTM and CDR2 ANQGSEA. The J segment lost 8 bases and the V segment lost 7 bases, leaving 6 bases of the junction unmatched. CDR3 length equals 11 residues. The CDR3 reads CSGTGGAEAFF. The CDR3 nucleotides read TGCAGCGGCACAGGGGGAGCGGAAGCTTTCTTT.

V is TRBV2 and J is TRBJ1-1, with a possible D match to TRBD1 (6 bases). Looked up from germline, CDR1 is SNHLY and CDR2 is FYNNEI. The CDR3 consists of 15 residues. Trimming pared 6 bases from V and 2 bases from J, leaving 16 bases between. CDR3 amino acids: CASRETGTLNTEAFF. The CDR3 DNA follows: TGTGCCAGCAGGGAAACCGGGACATTAAACACTGAAGCTTTCTTT.

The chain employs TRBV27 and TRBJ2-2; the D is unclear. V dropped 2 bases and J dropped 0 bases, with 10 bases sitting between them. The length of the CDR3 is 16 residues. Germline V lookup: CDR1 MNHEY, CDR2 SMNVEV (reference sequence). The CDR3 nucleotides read TGTGCCAGCAGTTTAGGGCATATCGCGAACACCGGGGAGCTGTTTTTT. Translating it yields CASSLGHIANTGELFF.